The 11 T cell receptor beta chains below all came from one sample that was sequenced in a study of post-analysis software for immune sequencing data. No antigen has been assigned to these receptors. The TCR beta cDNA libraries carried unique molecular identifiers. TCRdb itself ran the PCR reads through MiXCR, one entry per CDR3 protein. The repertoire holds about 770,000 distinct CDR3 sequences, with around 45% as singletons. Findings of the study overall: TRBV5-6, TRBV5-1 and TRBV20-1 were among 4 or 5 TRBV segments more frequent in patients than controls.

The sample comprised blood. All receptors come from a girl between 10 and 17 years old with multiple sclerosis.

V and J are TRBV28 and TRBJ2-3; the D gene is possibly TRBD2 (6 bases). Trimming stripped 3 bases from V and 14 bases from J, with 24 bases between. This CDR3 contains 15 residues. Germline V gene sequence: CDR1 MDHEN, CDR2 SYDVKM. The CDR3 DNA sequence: TGTGCCAGCAGTTTCCCCGGGGTAGCGGACCGTAATCGGTATTTT. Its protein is CASSFPGVADRNRYF.

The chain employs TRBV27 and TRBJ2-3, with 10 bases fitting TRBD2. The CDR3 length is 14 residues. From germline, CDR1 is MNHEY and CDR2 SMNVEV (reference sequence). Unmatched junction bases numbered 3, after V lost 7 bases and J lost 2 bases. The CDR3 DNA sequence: TGTGCCAGCAATCTAGCGGGAGACACAGATACGCAGTATTTT. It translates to CASNLAGDTDTQYF.

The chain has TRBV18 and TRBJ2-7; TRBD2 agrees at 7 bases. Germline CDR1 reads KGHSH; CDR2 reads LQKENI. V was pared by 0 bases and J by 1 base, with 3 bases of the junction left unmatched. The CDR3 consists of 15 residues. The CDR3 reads CASSPPTRESYEQYF. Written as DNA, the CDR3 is TGTGCCAGCTCACCACCGACGCGGGAGTCCTACGAGCAGTACTTC.

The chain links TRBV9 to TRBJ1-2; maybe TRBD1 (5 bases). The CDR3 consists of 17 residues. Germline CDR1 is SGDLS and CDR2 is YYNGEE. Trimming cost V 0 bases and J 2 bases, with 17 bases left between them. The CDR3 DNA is TGTGCCAGCAGCGTAGGGGGGTCCAGGATGGCGAACTATGGCTACACCTTC. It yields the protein CASSVGGSRMANYGYTF. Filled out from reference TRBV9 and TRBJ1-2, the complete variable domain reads DSGVTQTPKHLITATGQRVTLRCSPRSGDLSVYWYQQSLDQGLQFLIQYYNGEERAKGNILERFSAQQFPDLHSELNLSSLELGDSALYFCASSVGGSRMANYGYTFGSGTRLTVV.

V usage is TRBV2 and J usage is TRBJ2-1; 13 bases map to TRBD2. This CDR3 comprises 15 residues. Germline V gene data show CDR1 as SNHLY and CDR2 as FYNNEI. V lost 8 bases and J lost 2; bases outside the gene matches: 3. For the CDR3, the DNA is TGTGCCAGCTCAGGACTAGCGGGAGCCTACAATGAGCAGTTCTTC. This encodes CASSGLAGAYNEQFF.

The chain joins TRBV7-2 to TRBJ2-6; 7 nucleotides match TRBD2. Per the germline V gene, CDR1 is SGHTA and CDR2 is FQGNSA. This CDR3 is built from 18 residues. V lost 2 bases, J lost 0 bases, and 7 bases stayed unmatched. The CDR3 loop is CASSLNGGGNSGANVLTF. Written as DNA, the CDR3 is TGTGCCAGCAGCTTAAACGGGGGAGGGAACTCTGGGGCCAACGTCCTGACTTTC.

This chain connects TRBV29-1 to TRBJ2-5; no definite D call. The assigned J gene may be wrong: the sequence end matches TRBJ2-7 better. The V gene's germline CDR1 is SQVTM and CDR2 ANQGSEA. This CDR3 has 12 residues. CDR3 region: CSVESPDTEQYF. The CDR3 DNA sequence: TGCAGCGTTGAATCTCCAGACACCGAGCAGTACTTC.

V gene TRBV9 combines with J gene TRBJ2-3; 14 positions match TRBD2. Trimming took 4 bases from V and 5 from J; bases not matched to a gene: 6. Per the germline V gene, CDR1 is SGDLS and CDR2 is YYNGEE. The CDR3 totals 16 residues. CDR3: CASSPRLAGGIDTQYF. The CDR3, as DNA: TGTGCCAGCAGCCCACGACTAGCGGGAGGGATAGATACGCAGTATTTT.

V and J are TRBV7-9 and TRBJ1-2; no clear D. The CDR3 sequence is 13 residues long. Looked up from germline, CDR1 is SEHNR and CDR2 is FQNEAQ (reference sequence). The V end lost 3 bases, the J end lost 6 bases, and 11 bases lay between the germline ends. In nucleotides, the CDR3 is TGTGCCAGCAGCTTGCTGGACCGGGATGGCTACACCTTC. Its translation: CASSLLDRDGYTF.

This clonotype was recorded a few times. The CDR3 coding sequence is TGTGCCAGCAGCTTATTCGGGACAGGGAGCAATGAGCAGTTCTTC. It encodes CASSLFGTGSNEQFF. The rearrangement links TRBV7-2 to TRBJ2-1; 9 nucleotides line up with TRBD1. The CDR3 is 15 residues long. Losses at the gene ends were 2 bases for V and 6 bases for J; bases not matched to a gene: 5. The germline gives CDR1 SGHTA, CDR2 FQGNSA.

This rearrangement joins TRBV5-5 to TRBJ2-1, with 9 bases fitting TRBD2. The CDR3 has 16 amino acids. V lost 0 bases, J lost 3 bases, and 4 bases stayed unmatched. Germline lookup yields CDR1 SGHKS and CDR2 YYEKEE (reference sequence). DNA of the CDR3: TGTGCCAGCAGCTTGGGGCTAGCGGGGATCTACAATGAGCAGTTCTTC. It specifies CASSLGLAGIYNEQFF. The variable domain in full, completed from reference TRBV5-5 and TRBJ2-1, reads DAGVTQSPTHLIKTRGQQVTLRCSPISGHKSVSWYQQVLGQGPQFIFQYYEKEERGRGNFPDRFSARQFPNYSSELNVNALLLGDSALYLCASSLGLAGIYNEQFFGPGTRLTVL.